The sequence of this T cell receptor (beta chain) was determined in a study of blood T cell repertoires in COVID-19. About the research overall: PBMCs, B-cell-depleted T cells, or T cells provided the cDNA or gDNA that made up the material.

Germline lookup yields CDR1 SEHNR and CDR2 FQNEAQ (reference sequence). The CDR3 consists of 16 residues. V lost 4 bases and J lost 3, with 18 bases in between. Produced via immunoSEQ multiplex PCR; TCRdb's table is partial and in-frame only. The sample carries around 320,000 clones, roughly nine tenths recorded once. The chain joins TRBV7-9 to TRBJ2-5, with TRBD2 as a possible D gene (6 bases). The receptor was isolated from a woman in her forties or fifties who had been exposed to COVID-19. Specimen: PBMCs or T cells enriched from blood (not recorded which). This chain's CDR3 is CASSSSVGGLKETQYF. CDR3 nucleotides: TGTGCCAGCAGCTCTAGCGTGGGAGGCCTTAAAGAGACCCAGTACTTC.